This T cell receptor beta chain comes out of a study of T cells in localized non-small cell lung cancer. Study-wide points: Longer overall survival associated with higher blood T cell density; shorter survival with higher adjacent-lung clonality. In adjacent lung appeared a median about 57 of the top 100 tumor clones.

Note on this clone: Antigen specificity is unknown.

CDR1 and CDR2 from the germline V gene are LNHDA and SQIVND (reference sequence). There are 16 residues in the CDR3. With 3 bases removed from V and 1 base from J, the gap between germline ends came to 13 bases. Using immunoSEQ multiplex PCR, the repertoire was profiled, and TCRdb retains in-frame clones only, with some absent. The sample shows 20,000 to 25,000 clones, 75% to 90% of them seen only once. The TCR comes from a man aged 40 to 70 with stage II squamous cell lung carcinoma. The rearrangement links TRBV19 to TRBJ1-5; TRBD1 might be the D (5 bases). The source material was PBMCs, sampled before any cancer treatment. Written as DNA, the CDR3 is TGTGCCAGTAGTATCTTTTTCCGGGACAGCAATCAGCCCCAGCATTTT. Amino acid sequence: CASSIFFRDSNQPQHF.